Following are 30 T cell receptor beta chains from one sample sequenced in a study of blood T cell repertoires in COVID-19. Data came from immunoSEQ multiplex PCR; TCRdb stores just in-frame clones and leaves some out. The top ten hold around 2.9% of the sample, which has about 270,000 clones, about 87% seen once. Material for sequencing was PBMCs or T cells enriched from blood (not recorded which). Receptors originate from a woman between 45 and 60 years old who had recovered from COVID-19.

This chain links TRBV6-4 with TRBJ2-3, with a weak D call TRBD1 (6 bases). The V end was cut by 0 bases, the J end by 6 bases, with 7 bases between. Per germline, CDR1 MRHNA and CDR2 SNTAGT. The CDR3 has 13 residues. The CDR3 loop is CASSDSRGDTQYF. DNA for the CDR3: TGTGCCAGCAGTGACTCTAGGGGGGATACGCAGTATTTT.

This chain joins TRBV27 and TRBJ2-3; 12 bases fit TRBD2. Germline trimming cut 6 bases from V and 3 bases from J; bases unmatched to any gene: 4. CDR1 is MNHEY, CDR2 SMNVEV, per germline (reference sequence). The CDR3 covers 15 residues. The CDR3 DNA sequence: TGTGCCAGCAGCCGGACTAGCGGGAAGACAGATACGCAGTATTTT. Translation: CASSRTSGKTDTQYF.

This clone came up a few times. This chain uses TRBV28 with TRBJ1-5; TRBD1 matches 7 bases. V shed 4 bases, J shed 8 bases, and the junction held 8 bases outside the gene matches. CDR3 length equals 14 residues. The germline CDR1 and CDR2 sequences are MDHEN and SYDVKM. The CDR3 reads CASSSRQGREPQHF. The CDR3, as DNA: TGTGCCAGCAGTTCCCGACAGGGCAGGGAGCCCCAGCATTTT.

The chain joins TRBV5-1 to TRBJ1-2; 8 bases line up with TRBD1. Germline V gene data show CDR1 as SGHRS and CDR2 as YFSETQ. There are 13 residues in the CDR3. V was pared by 3 bases and J by 5 bases, with 3 bases of the junction left unmatched. CDR3 nucleotide sequence: TGCGCCAGCAGCTCGGACAGGGTTTATGGCTACACCTTC. Residues: CASSSDRVYGYTF.

V and J are TRBV7-2 and TRBJ1-2; 8 nucleotides agree with TRBD1. Germline CDR1 SGHTA, CDR2 FQGNSA. The CDR3 totals 14 residues. V lost 1 base to trimming and J lost 6 bases; unmatched junction nucleotides: 4. CDR3 region: CASSLEAGGDGYTF. The CDR3 bases are TGTGCCAGCAGCTTAGAGGCAGGGGGCGATGGCTACACCTTC.

This clone was counted between two and nine times. The genes are TRBV12-3 or TRBV12-4 and TRBJ2-2; no reliable D call. Between the trimmed V and J ends, which lost 4 bases and 5 bases, there was a span of 5 bases. The CDR3 sequence is 12 residues long. In DNA, the CDR3 is TGTGCCAGCAGTTGGGCAACCGGGGAGCTGTTTTTT. Protein product: CASSWATGELFF.

The chain combines TRBV18 with TRBJ1-5; a weak D match, TRBD1 (6 bases). V shed 6 bases and J shed 3 bases, with 21 bases lying between them. There are 17 residues in the CDR3. CDR1 and CDR2 (germline): KGHSH, LQKENI. The CDR3 region has the DNA TGTGCCAGCTCCCTCCCCAGCAGGGGCGAGTTCAATCAGCCCCAGCATTTT. Translated, it gives CASSLPSRGEFNQPQHF.

The genes are TRBV6-5 and TRBJ1-6; D remains ambiguous. The CDR3 loop spans 16 amino acids. Germline V lookup: CDR1 MNHEY, CDR2 SVGAGI. V lost 0 bases to trimming and J lost 6 bases, with 12 bases between them. CDR3 sequence: CASSYSTGVSNSPLHF. In nucleotides, the CDR3 is TGTGCCAGCAGTTACTCGACCGGGGTTAGTAATTCACCCCTCCACTTT.

This chain joins TRBV5-1 and TRBJ2-5; D possibly corresponds to TRBD1 (6 bases). CDR3 length: 14 amino acids. The germline V and J ends were trimmed by 4 bases and 10 bases, with 20 bases remaining between them. In germline, CDR1 is SGHRS, CDR2 YFSETQ. DNA for the CDR3: TGCGCCAGCAGCGATCCTGGGGGCGCGGAGGTCCAGTACTTC. Translation: CASSDPGGAEVQYF.

The chain recombines TRBV3-1 (or the pseudogene TRBV3-2) with TRBJ2-2; TRBD2 is a possible D gene (6 bases). Trimming removed 7 bases at V and 3 bases at J, with 12 bases between. CDR3 length equals 14 residues. Germline CDR1 reads LGHDT; CDR2 reads YNNKEL (reference sequence). CDR3 bases: TGTGCCAGCAACCCTAGCGAGTACACCGGGGAGCTGTTTTTT. Protein product: CASNPSEYTGELFF.

This clone was detected only a few times. The chain uses TRBV7-2 and TRBJ1-2; the match to TRBD1 covers 9 bases. The V gene's germline CDR1 is SGHTA and CDR2 FQGNSA. CDR3 length: 15 amino acids. The J segment lost 0 bases and the V segment lost 5 bases, leaving 4 bases of the junction unmatched. CDR3 in amino acids: CASSTTGGSNYGYTF. DNA of the CDR3: TGTGCCAGCAGCACGACAGGGGGGTCTAACTATGGCTACACCTTC.

The rearrangement uses TRBV7-8 and TRBJ2-7; 10 bases align to TRBD2. Germline loops: CDR1 SGHVS, CDR2 FQNEAQ. The CDR3 runs 14 residues. The J segment lost 2 bases and the V segment lost 4 bases, leaving 2 bases of the junction unmatched. This CDR3 is CASSSLAGAYEQYF. The CDR3 DNA follows: TGTGCCAGCAGCTCGCTAGCGGGAGCCTACGAGCAGTACTTC.

The rearrangement uses TRBV27 and TRBJ2-3, with D perhaps TRBD1 (6 bases). Trimming took 5 bases from V and 6 from J, leaving 15 bases between them. The CDR3 extends over 14 amino acids. CDR1 and CDR2 from the germline V gene are MNHEY and SMNVEV (reference sequence). CDR3 coding DNA: TGTGCCAGCAGTCCGAATACAGGGACCGATACGCAGTATTTT. Protein: CASSPNTGTDTQYF.

V is TRBV7-2 and J is TRBJ1-5, with 10 bases identical to TRBD1. The V gene's germline CDR1 is SGHTA and CDR2 FQGNSA. With 4 bases clipped from V and 6 bases from J, the junction kept 3 bases outside the gene matches. This CDR3 has 14 residues. The CDR3 region is CASSSDRGPQPQHF. For the CDR3, the DNA is TGTGCCAGCAGCTCAGACAGGGGGCCTCAGCCCCAGCATTTT. Looking up the rest from reference TRBV7-2 and TRBJ1-5 gives the full variable domain: GAGVSQSPSNKVTEKGKDVELRCDPISGHTALYWYRQSLGQGLEFLIYFQGNSAPDKSGLPSDRFSAERTGGSVSTLTIQRTQQEDSAVYLCASSSDRGPQPQHFGDGTRLSIL.

The V call is TRBV7-9, the J call TRBJ2-5; D perhaps matches TRBD1 (5 bases). CDR3 length equals 13 residues. CDR1 is SEHNR and CDR2 is FQNEAQ in the germline V gene (reference sequence). V lost 1 base, J lost 4 bases, and 7 bases lay in between. The CDR3 sequence: CASSLVGAETQYF. The DNA of the CDR3 is TGTGCCAGCAGCTTAGTAGGGGCAGAGACCCAGTACTTC.

This chain joins TRBV18 and TRBJ1-1; D remains unclear. Trimming pared 2 bases from V and 1 base from J, leaving 8 bases between. CDR3 length: 14 amino acids. Germline V lookup: CDR1 KGHSH, CDR2 LQKENI. This chain's CDR3 is CASSPVSKNTEAFF. The DNA of the CDR3 is TGTGCCAGCTCACCAGTCTCTAAGAACACTGAAGCTTTCTTT.

J is TRBJ2-3 and V is TRBV7-9; D possibly corresponds to TRBD1 (5 bases). The germline gives CDR1 SEHNR, CDR2 FQNEAQ (reference sequence). The CDR3 has 15 amino acids. The ends were cut back, 4 bases at V and 0 bases at J, with 11 bases in the middle. DNA for the CDR3: TGTGCCAGCAGCTCGAGAGACAGCAGCACAGATACGCAGTATTTT. Protein sequence: CASSSRDSSTDTQYF.

The V call is TRBV5-1, the J call TRBJ1-2; 7 positions agree with TRBD1. There are 14 residues in the CDR3. The junction had 6 bases not matched to a gene; V was cut back by 5 bases and J by 2 bases. Per germline, CDR1 SGHRS and CDR2 YFSETQ. The CDR3, as DNA: TGCGCCAGCAGGCCACAGGGGCAAAACTATGGCTACACCTTC. Amino acid sequence: CASRPQGQNYGYTF.

This clone was observed a handful of times. The rearrangement joins TRBV5-6 to TRBJ1-2; D ambiguous. CDR1 is SGHDT, CDR2 YYEEEE, per germline. The V and J ends lost 0 bases and 8 bases respectively, with 11 bases between them. The CDR3 has 13 amino acids. The CDR3 DNA sequence: TGTGCCAGCAGCTTGGGGAGGGTTGGAGGCTACACCTTC. It codes for CASSLGRVGGYTF.

The rearrangement links TRBV5-1 to TRBJ2-7; 12 bases map to TRBD2. The junction had 10 bases not matched to a gene; V was cut back by 4 bases and J by 5 bases. There are 16 residues in the CDR3. Germline-derived CDR1 and CDR2 are SGHRS and YFSETQ. CDR3 protein: CASSTGLAGPRDEQYF. In DNA form, the CDR3 reads TGCGCCAGCAGCACGGGACTAGCGGGCCCTCGAGACGAGCAGTACTTC.

The chain uses TRBV7-2 and TRBJ2-5; 10 bases are a match to TRBD2. Trimming cost V 3 bases and J 5 bases; bases outside gene matches: 9. The CDR3 consists of 16 residues. Germline assignment: CDR1 SGHTA and CDR2 FQGNSA. The CDR3: CASSFARLAGEETQYF. The CDR3 DNA reads as TGTGCCAGCAGCTTTGCCCGACTAGCGGGTGAGGAGACCCAGTACTTC.

J is TRBJ2-5 and V is TRBV27; 11 bases map to TRBD1. Germline CDR1 is MNHEY and CDR2 is SMNVEV (reference sequence). Trimming removed 7 bases from V and 5 bases from J; junction bases left unmatched: 6. CDR3 length: 14 residues. In nucleotides, the CDR3 is TGTGCCAGCATGGACAGGGGGCGCGGGGAGACCCAGTACTTC. It specifies CASMDRGRGETQYF.

This clone was counted only a few times. V and J are TRBV5-4 and TRBJ1-6; a weak D match, TRBD1 (5 bases). V lost 1 base and J lost 7, with 15 bases in between. Germline loops: CDR1 SGHNT, CDR2 YYREEE (reference sequence). The CDR3 has 16 amino acids. The CDR3 reads CASSLSVGRANSPLHF. As DNA, the CDR3 is TGTGCCAGCAGCTTGAGTGTAGGCAGGGCGAATTCACCCCTCCACTTT.

This chain links TRBV3-1 (or the pseudogene TRBV3-2) with TRBJ1-6, with D perhaps TRBD1 (5 bases). This CDR3 has 13 amino acids. Germline V CDR1 and CDR2: LGHDT, YNNKEL (reference sequence). The germline V and J ends were trimmed by 2 bases and 8 bases, with 7 bases remaining between them. The chain's CDR3 is CASSQLGDSPLHF. The DNA for the CDR3 is TGTGCCAGCAGCCAACTAGGGGATTCACCCCTCCACTTT.

V gene TRBV9 combines with J gene TRBJ2-2; maybe TRBD2 (5 bases). V lost 4 bases and J lost 6, with 13 bases in between. The CDR3 totals 14 residues. Germline-derived CDR1 and CDR2 are SGDLS and YYNGEE. CDR3 sequence reads: CASSRPGVAGELFF. The CDR3 bases are TGTGCCAGCAGCCGACCCGGGGTTGCCGGGGAGCTGTTTTTT.

The CDR3: CSVVSRAISGYTF. CDR3 bases: TGCAGCGTCGTTTCCAGGGCGATCTCTGGCTACACCTTC. The V call is TRBV29-1, the J call TRBJ1-2; a possible D gene is TRBD1 (5 bases). The CDR3 covers 13 residues. Germline lookup yields CDR1 SQVTM and CDR2 ANQGSEA. V lost 6 bases to trimming and J lost 7 bases, with 18 bases between them.

Remarks on this clone: Other DNA sequences in the sample encode the same CDR3. V usage is TRBV28 and J usage is TRBJ1-5; a possible D gene is TRBD1 (6 bases). From germline, CDR1 is MDHEN and CDR2 SYDVKM. Trimming took off 2 bases at V and 4 bases at J, with 9 bases between the two ends. The CDR3 is 14 residues long. The CDR3 DNA sequence: TGTGCCAGCAGTTTAGACAGGCTAAATCAGCCCCAGCATTTT. Amino acid sequence: CASSLDRLNQPQHF. The full variable domain, rest sourced from reference TRBV28 and TRBJ1-5, is DVKVTQSSRYLVKRTGEKVFLECVQDMDHENMFWYRQDPGLGLRLIYFSYDVKMKEKGDIPEGYSVSREKKERFSLILESASTNQTSMYLCASSLDRLNQPQHFGDGTRLSIL.

With regard to this clone: This specimen includes other DNA sequences encoding the same CDR3. The genes are TRBV15 and TRBJ1-1, with 8 bases identical to TRBD1. J was trimmed by 4 bases and V by 6 bases; bases with no gene match: 4. The CDR3 length is 13 residues. Germline V gene sequence: CDR1 LNHNV, CDR2 YYDKDF (reference sequence). CDR3 in DNA: TGTGCCACCAGTTTCCAGGGGGCCACTGAAGCTTTCTTT. Encoded protein: CATSFQGATEAFF.

The chain is built from TRBV15 and TRBJ2-3; possibly TRBD1 for D (6 bases). Germline CDR1 LNHNV, CDR2 YYDKDF (reference sequence). The CDR3 totals 12 residues. Between the trimmed V and J ends, which lost 8 bases and 6 bases, there was a span of 12 bases. CDR3 coding DNA: TGTGCCACCTCGACCAGGGGCGATACGCAGTATTTT. Translation: CATSTRGDTQYF.

The chain employs TRBV11-2 and TRBJ2-5; 11 bases match TRBD2. Losses at the gene ends were 8 bases for V and 3 bases for J; bases not matched to a gene: 5. There are 14 residues in the CDR3. CDR1 and CDR2 from the germline V gene are SGHAT and FQNNGV. This CDR3 reads CASSKTSGKETQYF. CDR3 nucleotide sequence: TGTGCCAGCTCTAAGACTAGCGGGAAAGAGACCCAGTACTTC.